This T cell receptor (beta chain) was observed in a study of Graves' ophthalmopathy and Graves' hyperthyroidism. Regarding this clonotype: Its antigen is unknown.

Additional autoimmune diseases, uncontrolled infections, pregnancy or lactation disqualified patients. Clinicians diagnosed using symptoms, serum thyroxine, TRAb, thyroid ultrasound and orbital computed tomography. RNA transcripts provided the template for amplifying TCR beta CDR3 regions. After a first-round RT-PCR with HTBI primers, a second-round multiplex PCR was run. TCRdb used MiXCR to reprocess the multiplex PCR reads, holding one entry per CDR3 protein. This sample carries around 670,000 distinct CDR3 sequences, around 40% of them seen once, and the ten largest clones take 44%. This CDR3 contains 12 residues. V gave up 3 bases and J gave up 7 bases, with 9 bases separating them. Germline V gene lookup returns CDR1 LGHDT and CDR2 YNNKEL (reference sequence). Overall study results and limits: Blood contained most expanded thyroid clonotypes exceeding 0.001 frequency.

Sequenced: peripheral blood. This chain uses TRBV3-1 with TRBJ1-2, with D perhaps TRBD1 (6 bases). The sequence derives from an adult man with Graves' ophthalmopathy. The DNA for the CDR3 is TGTGCCAGCAGCCAGTACAGGGCTGGCTACACCTTC. Protein sequence: CASSQYRAGYTF.